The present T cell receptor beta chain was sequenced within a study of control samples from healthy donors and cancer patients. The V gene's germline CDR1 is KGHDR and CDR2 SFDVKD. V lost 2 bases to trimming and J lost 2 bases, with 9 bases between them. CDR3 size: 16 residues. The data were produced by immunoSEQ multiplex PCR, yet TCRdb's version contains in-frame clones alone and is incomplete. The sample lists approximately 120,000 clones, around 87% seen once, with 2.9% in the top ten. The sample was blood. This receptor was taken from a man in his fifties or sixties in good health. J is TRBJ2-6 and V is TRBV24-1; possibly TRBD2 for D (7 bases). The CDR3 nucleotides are TGTGCCACCAGTGATTCGGGGGGCGCTGGGGCCAACGTCCTGACTTTC. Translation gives CATSDSGGAGANVLTF.